One and the same sample provided the 9 T cell receptor beta chains below, sequenced in a study of T cell responses to AZD1222 COVID-19 vaccine. Sequencing was performed with immunoSEQ multiplex PCR; in TCRdb, only in-frame clones are kept and a portion is missing. The sample has some 140,000 clones, 85% to 90% seen once; the top ten hold just over 5.5%. The material was peripheral blood, obtained on day 0 of AZD1222 vaccination. These receptors came from an adult in good health.

This rearrangement joins TRBV6-2 or TRBV6-3 to TRBJ2-7; a possible D gene is TRBD2 (6 bases). This CDR3 has 17 residues. V dropped 1 base and J dropped 6 bases, with 22 bases sitting between them. Germline values: CDR1 MNHEY, CDR2 SVGEGT. The CDR3 DNA reads TGTGCCAGCAGTTACTTAGTAACCGGGACTTCTCTAAGCGAGCAGTACTTC. This sequence encodes CASSYLVTGTSLSEQYF.

The DNA for the CDR3 is TGTGCCAGCAGCCTTACGCTTAACTATGGCTACACCTTC. Translated: CASSLTLNYGYTF. The J gene is TRBJ1-2, the V gene TRBV3-1 (or the pseudogene TRBV3-2); no definite D call. The CDR3 sequence is 13 residues long. V lost 4 bases and J lost 1, with 7 bases in between. CDR1 is LGHDT and CDR2 is YNNKEL in the germline V gene (reference sequence).

The sample holds a few counts of this clone. The chain links TRBV7-6 to TRBJ1-6; D may be TRBD1 (6 bases). The CDR3 runs 15 residues. V lost 1 base and J 5 bases, leaving 9 bases between the germline ends. In germline, CDR1 is SGHVS, CDR2 FNYEAQ. Written as DNA, the CDR3 is TGTGCCAGCAGCTTAGAAGACAGGAATAATTCACCCCTCCACTTT. Translated, it gives CASSLEDRNNSPLHF.

The V and J genes are TRBV24-1 and TRBJ2-3; unclear D gene. V lost 5 bases, J lost 4 bases, and 3 bases lay in between. Germline V lookup: CDR1 KGHDR, CDR2 SFDVKD. The CDR3 is 11 amino acids. In DNA, the CDR3 is TGTGCCACCAGTGTGGCAGATACGCAGTATTTT. This encodes CATSVADTQYF.

This rearrangement joins TRBV12-3 or TRBV12-4 to TRBJ2-1, with D possibly being TRBD2 (5 bases). V lost 7 bases, J lost 8 bases, and 15 bases lay in between. The CDR3 consists of 13 residues. The DNA of the CDR3 is TGTGCCAGCACCACTAGGCGGTACGATGAGCAGTTCTTC. Its protein product is CASTTRRYDEQFF.

This chain connects TRBV7-3 to TRBJ1-2; D might be TRBD1 (6 bases). The CDR3 runs 16 residues. CDR1 SGHTA and CDR2 FQGTGA come from the germline V gene. V gave up 1 base and J gave up 7 bases, with 19 bases separating them. DNA for the CDR3: TGTGCCAGCAGCTTAAATGCAGGACAGAGCCTGGGTGGCTACACCTTC. Amino acid sequence: CASSLNAGQSLGGYTF.

The rearrangement uses TRBV24-1 and TRBJ1-1, with TRBD1 matching 8 bases. The CDR3 is 17 residues long. Losses at the gene ends were 1 base for V and 3 bases for J; bases not matched to a gene: 9. Germline CDR1 reads KGHDR; CDR2 reads SFDVKD. The chain's CDR3 is CATSDFVQGAPDTEAFF. The CDR3 nucleotides read TGTGCCACCAGTGATTTCGTGCAGGGGGCGCCTGACACTGAAGCTTTCTTT.

This sequence joins TRBV16 and TRBJ1-1, with D hard to call. The CDR3 is made up of 14 amino acids. Germline assignment: CDR1 KGHSY and CDR2 FQNENV. V dropped 0 bases and J dropped 5 bases, with 10 bases sitting between them. This CDR3 reads CASSQSISRTEAFF. The CDR3 DNA is TGTGCCAGCAGCCAATCGATCTCCAGGACTGAAGCTTTCTTT.

This clone came up once. V usage is TRBV19 and J usage is TRBJ2-2; TRBD2 matches at 7 bases. CDR3 length: 15 residues. Germline CDR1 LNHDA, CDR2 SQIVND (reference sequence). Unmatched junction bases numbered 11, after V lost 6 bases and J lost 7 bases. CDR3 DNA sequence: TGTGCCAGTAGCATTGGCGCGGGAGTCCTCGGGGAGCTGTTTTTT. It codes for CASSIGAGVLGELFF.